This TCR beta chain is drawn from a study of shared clonotypes between healthy human individuals. Findings of the study overall: It was anticipated that sequencing depth would influence how many clonotypes donors shared. The four-donor shared clonotypes exceeded non-shared clonotypes in generation probability, with non-shared ones scoring lower.

The CDR3 runs 12 residues. V dropped 2 bases and J dropped 8 bases, with 9 bases sitting between them. The germline V gene encodes CDR1 SGHNT and CDR2 YENEEA. Samples underwent the assay at deep level. Original methodology: Because ImmunoSEQ provided only junction sequences with no quality scores, the filtering differed. Sequenced by immunoSEQ multiplex PCR; TCRdb stores in-frame clones only, minus some. That table furnishes V, J and clone size, whereas the DNA furnished D and trimming. The repertoire consists of under 1,100,000 clones, with around 78% occurring once and the leading ten covering 0.61%. A note on this clone: What it recognizes is unknown.

Material for sequencing was memory CD4+ T cells from PBMCs. Stated subset: CD45RA-negative fraction. The TCR originated in a man aged 18 to 30 in good health. Some clones in this sample may be carry-over from other donors' samples. V is TRBV11-3 and J is TRBJ1-1, with D possibly being TRBD1 (5 bases). The CDR3 nucleotides are TGTGCCAGCAGCTTAAACGGGGACGAAGCTTTCTTT. This gives the protein CASSLNGDEAFF.